Below, one T cell receptor beta chain is given with its context. The antigen remains undetermined. This record belongs to a study of cytomegalovirus exposure and HLA in healthy donors. With V trimmed by 10 bases and J by 6 bases, 14 bases remained unmatched. The CDR3 totals 16 residues. Germline V gene lookup returns CDR1 SGHTA and CDR2 FQGNSA. 13 Jbeta primers and 60 Vbeta primers were used for the PCR. Assay used: immunoSEQ multiplex PCR; TCRdb lists only in-frame clones, some missing. This table holds about 160,000 clones, 55% to 80% found once. The study's findings and limits: A reported reduction in N-insertions relative to the 666-donor mean was seen in an Asian-associated ancestry cluster in a later analysis. It is likely that the observed cluster of highly shared sequence variants was a sequencing artifact.

The sequencing input was PBMCs. The sequence derives from a woman aged 55-70 years in good health and CMV-seropositive. The chain has TRBV7-2 and TRBJ2-2; 10 bases match TRBD1. The CDR3 here is CATSGPGQGMAGELFF. The CDR3 DNA reads as TGTGCCACCTCCGGCCCGGGACAGGGGATGGCCGGGGAGCTGTTTTTT.